What follows are 16 T cell receptor beta chains derived from one specimen sequenced in a study of T cells in Graves' hyperthyroidism and ophthalmopathy. Using RNA transcripts as the source, TCR beta CDR3 regions were amplified. First-round RT-PCR targeting the TCR CDR3 was performed with the HTBI primer set. One entry per CDR3 protein, called by TCRdb with MiXCR from the multiplex PCR reads. The sample holds 550,000 to 800,000 distinct CDR3 sequences, 16% seen once. The sample was blood. These receptors were obtained from a man aged 18 to 30 with Graves' hyperthyroidism.

The chain has TRBV7-9 and TRBJ2-3, with a weak D call TRBD2 (5 bases). The V gene's germline CDR1 is SEHNR and CDR2 FQNEAQ (reference sequence). The CDR3 has 14 amino acids. V lost 3 bases to trimming and J lost 2 bases, with 9 bases between them. As DNA, the CDR3 is TGTGCCAGCAGCTTGAGGGAATACACAGATACGCAGTATTTT. Encoded protein: CASSLREYTDTQYF.

This clonotype occurred many times. This chain uses TRBV6-2 or TRBV6-3 with TRBJ1-1; the D gene is possibly TRBD1 (5 bases). In germline, CDR1 is MNHEY, CDR2 SVGEGT. The CDR3 totals 17 residues. The V end was cut by 7 bases, the J end by 1 base, with 22 bases between. CDR3 DNA sequence: TGTGCCAGCACCCACTGGGGGGTGCAGTTAAGGAACACTGAAGCTTTCTTT. Amino acid sequence: CASTHWGVQLRNTEAFF.

CDR3 sequence: CASSAYSGLAGKSEYNEQFF. CDR3 bases: TGTGCCAGTAGTGCCTATTCGGGACTAGCGGGGAAGAGTGAGTACAATGAGCAGTTCTTC. The gene calls are TRBV19 and TRBJ2-1; 13 nucleotides match TRBD2. CDR3 length equals 20 residues. Germline V gene data show CDR1 as LNHDA and CDR2 as SQIVND (reference sequence). The ends lost 5 bases at V and 4 bases at J; junction bases unmatched: 17.

Many counts were recorded for this clonotype. This chain joins TRBV28 and TRBJ2-5; 7 bases are shared with TRBD1. This CDR3 region has 14 residues. Germline loops: CDR1 MDHEN, CDR2 SYDVKM. V was clipped by 6 bases and J by 5 bases; unmatched bases: 9. The CDR3 sequence: CASSVTGDGETQYF. The DNA of the CDR3 is TGTGCCAGCAGCGTTACAGGGGATGGGGAGACCCAGTACTTC.

The rearrangement links TRBV29-1 to TRBJ2-3; no firm D call. Trimming stripped 4 bases from V and 2 bases from J, with 7 bases between. Germline V gives CDR1 SQVTM, CDR2 ANQGSEA. This CDR3 has 12 residues. The CDR3 reads CSVAIATDTQYF. The CDR3 DNA is TGCAGCGTTGCGATCGCCACAGATACGCAGTATTTT.

This chain uses TRBV28 with TRBJ2-7; tentatively, D is TRBD1 or TRBD2 (5 bases each). V was pared by 7 bases and J by 6 bases, with 13 bases between. CDR1 and CDR2 (germline): MDHEN, SYDVKM. This CDR3 spans 12 amino acids. The CDR3 DNA is TGTGCCAGCAACCTAAGAGGGGCCGAGCAGTACTTC. It yields the protein CASNLRGAEQYF.

The gene calls are TRBV7-3 and TRBJ2-3; 7 positions match TRBD2. V trimming: 1 base; J trimming: 6 bases; junction bases outside the gene matches: 7. Per the germline V gene, CDR1 is SGHTA and CDR2 is FQGTGA. The CDR3 is made up of 15 amino acids. The CDR3 bases are TGTGCCAGCAGCTTAAGTGGGGGGAGGGGTGATACGCAGTATTTT. Residues: CASSLSGGRGDTQYF.

This clonotype was observed many times. The J gene is TRBJ2-2, the V gene TRBV30; the D gene is possibly TRBD1 (6 bases). Per the germline V gene, CDR1 is GTSNPN and CDR2 is SVGIG (reference sequence). CDR3 length equals 16 residues. V was clipped by 2 bases and J by 6 bases, with 19 bases between them. CDR3 sequence (DNA): TGTGCCTGGAGTACGTGGGGGCCAGCGACGGCCGGGGAGCTGTTTTTT. This encodes CAWSTWGPATAGELFF.

This clonotype was found many times. V is TRBV27 and J is TRBJ2-5, with 7 bases identical to TRBD2. This CDR3 spans 12 amino acids. The trim removed 8 bases at V and 5 bases at J, leaving 5 bases unmatched. Germline lookup yields CDR1 MNHEY and CDR2 SMNVEV (reference sequence). In DNA, the CDR3 is TGTGCCAGCTGGGGGGGGGGGGAGACCCAGTACTTC. Residues: CASWGGGETQYF.

This chain joins TRBV7-9 and TRBJ1-2; weak D call: TRBD1 (6 bases). CDR1 and CDR2 from the germline V gene are SEHNR and FQNEAQ (reference sequence). The V end lost 4 bases, the J end lost 8 bases, and 8 bases lay between the germline ends. This CDR3 spans 11 amino acids. CDR3 protein: CASSSGEGYTF. In DNA form, the CDR3 reads TGTGCCAGCAGCTCAGGGGAAGGCTACACCTTC.

This clonotype was recorded a few times. The J gene is TRBJ2-3, the V gene TRBV2; tentative D call: TRBD1 (6 bases). Germline V gene sequence: CDR1 SNHLY, CDR2 FYNNEI. V was trimmed by 7 bases and J by 1 base, leaving 15 bases between them. The CDR3 spans 15 residues. The CDR3, as DNA: TGTGCCAGCACCACAGGGTCCGGTGGCACAGATACGCAGTATTTT. It encodes CASTTGSGGTDTQYF.

In this sample, this clonotype turned up a few times. The chain links TRBV15 to TRBJ2-1; 13 positions match TRBD2. The J segment lost 0 bases and the V segment lost 0 bases, leaving 11 bases of the junction unmatched. Per the germline V gene, CDR1 is LNHNV and CDR2 is YYDKDF (reference sequence). CDR3 length: 21 residues. CDR3 bases: TGTGCCACCAGCAGAGATTTGGGGACTAGCGGGATACTACTCTCCTACAATGAGCAGTTCTTC. Translated: CATSRDLGTSGILLSYNEQFF.

This chain uses TRBV19 with TRBJ2-7; the D call may be TRBD1 or TRBD2 (5 bases each). The germline V gene has CDR1 LNHDA and CDR2 SQIVND (reference sequence). V lost 0 bases and J 1 base, leaving 10 bases between the germline ends. The CDR3 runs 15 residues. CDR3 region: CASSIEGTGSYEQYF. The CDR3 bases are TGTGCCAGTAGTATAGAGGGGACGGGATCCTACGAGCAGTACTTC.

The chain recombines TRBV27 with TRBJ1-2; D possibly corresponds to TRBD1 (5 bases). Germline lookup yields CDR1 MNHEY and CDR2 SMNVEV (reference sequence). Trimming stripped 0 bases from V and 8 bases from J, with 10 bases between. This CDR3 is 13 amino acids long. DNA of the CDR3: TGTGCCAGCAGTTTATCGGGCAGGGCCGGCTACACCTTC. Its translation: CASSLSGRAGYTF.

This clonotype showed up just a few times. The chain carries TRBV19 and TRBJ1-2; no clear D gene. V lost 1 base and J 3 bases, leaving 18 bases between the germline ends. CDR1 and CDR2 (germline): LNHDA, SQIVND (reference sequence). CDR3 length: 17 amino acids. CDR3 sequence (DNA): TGTGCCAGTAGTATAGCCACCAGTCGGACGACTCACTATGGCTACACCTTC. It translates to CASSIATSRTTHYGYTF.

J is TRBJ2-5 and V is TRBV7-3; D remains ambiguous. CDR1 and CDR2 (germline): SGHTA, FQGTGA. The CDR3 runs to 10 residues. The V end lost 5 bases, the J end lost 14 bases, and 12 bases lay between the germline ends. The CDR3 nucleotides are TGTGCCAGCAGCCCAAAGCCCTGTTACTTC. Translating gives CASSPKPCYF.